This T cell receptor beta chain is drawn from a study of post-analysis software for immune sequencing data. Whole-study results and caveats: Roughly five TRBV segments were more frequent in patients than controls; TRBV5-6, TRBV5-1 and TRBV20-1 belonged to this group.

Germline V gives CDR1 LGHDT, CDR2 YNNKEL (reference sequence). The V gene end was trimmed by 3 bases and the J gene end by 3 bases; junction bases not matched to a gene: 7. The CDR3 runs to 16 residues. This clonotype has just a few counts. The antigen is not known. Unique molecular identifiers were present in the TCR beta cDNA libraries. TCRdb reprocessed the PCR reads with MiXCR, giving one entry per CDR3 protein. The sample yields hundreds of thousands of distinct CDR3 sequences, approximately 30% seen once. The clonotype comes from a girl under 18 with multiple sclerosis. The chain employs TRBV3-1 and TRBJ1-1, with TRBD1 matching 10 bases. The source material was blood. CDR3 bases: TGTGCCAGCAGCCAGTGGACAGGGGGGAGTGACACTGAAGCTTTCTTT. Translation gives CASSQWTGGSDTEAFF.